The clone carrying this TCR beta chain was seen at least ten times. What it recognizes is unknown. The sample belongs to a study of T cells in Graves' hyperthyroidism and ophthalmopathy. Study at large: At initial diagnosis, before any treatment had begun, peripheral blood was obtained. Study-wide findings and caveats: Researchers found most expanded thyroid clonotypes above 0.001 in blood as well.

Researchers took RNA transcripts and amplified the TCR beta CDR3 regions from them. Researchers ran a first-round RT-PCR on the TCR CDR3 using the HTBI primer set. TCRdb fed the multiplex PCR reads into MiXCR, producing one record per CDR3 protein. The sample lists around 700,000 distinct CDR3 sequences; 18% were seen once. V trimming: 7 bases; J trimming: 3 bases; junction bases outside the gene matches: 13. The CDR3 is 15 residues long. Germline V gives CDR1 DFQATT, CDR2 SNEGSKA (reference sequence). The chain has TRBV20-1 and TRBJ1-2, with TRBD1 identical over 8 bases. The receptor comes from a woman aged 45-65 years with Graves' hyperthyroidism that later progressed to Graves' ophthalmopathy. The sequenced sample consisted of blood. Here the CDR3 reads CSVRGQGARDYGYTF. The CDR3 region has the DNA TGCAGTGTCAGGGGGCAGGGGGCGCGGGACTATGGCTACACCTTC.